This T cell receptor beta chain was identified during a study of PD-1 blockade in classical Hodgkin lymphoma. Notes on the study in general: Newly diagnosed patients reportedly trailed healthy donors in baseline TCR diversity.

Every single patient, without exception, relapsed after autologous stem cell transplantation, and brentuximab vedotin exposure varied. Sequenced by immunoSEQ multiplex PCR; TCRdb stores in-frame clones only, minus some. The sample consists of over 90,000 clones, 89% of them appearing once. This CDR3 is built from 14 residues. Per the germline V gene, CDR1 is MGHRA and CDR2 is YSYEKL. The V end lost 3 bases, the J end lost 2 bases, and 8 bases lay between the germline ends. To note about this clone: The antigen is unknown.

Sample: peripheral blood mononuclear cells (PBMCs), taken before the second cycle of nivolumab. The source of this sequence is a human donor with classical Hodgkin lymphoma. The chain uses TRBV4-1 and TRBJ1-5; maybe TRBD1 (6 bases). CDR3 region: CASSHRGGNQPQHF. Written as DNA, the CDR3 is TGCGCCAGCAGCCACAGGGGTGGCAATCAGCCCCAGCATTTT.